A selection of T cell receptor beta chains follows, all from one sample in a study of blood T cell repertoires in COVID-19. The protocol was immunoSEQ multiplex PCR, while the TCRdb copy is restricted to in-frame clones and leaves out a portion. Among about 260,000 clones, less than 90% were seen once, and the ten largest hold about 14%. The specimen was peripheral blood. The source is a human donor in a cohort sampled during active COVID-19. Both conserved end residues are part of each CDR3. The D gene is left open where the match is weak. Clone size is given for some rows only: seen once, a few or many times, or a class if the clone is expanded.

CDR3 protein: CASSTTSGDTDTQYF; CDR3 DNA: TGTGCCAGTAGTACGACTAGCGGAGACACAGATACGCAGTATTTT; D gene: TRBD2; clone size: NA; J gene: TRBJ2-3; V gene: TRBV19
CDR3 protein: CASSSRGSLGHLYGYTF; CDR3 DNA: TGTGCCAGCAGCTCCCGGGGGTCTCTGGGCCACCTCTATGGCTACACCTTC; D gene: NA; clone size: NA; J gene: TRBJ1-2; V gene: TRBV7-2
CDR3 protein: CASGSGSIRDTQYF; CDR3 DNA: TGTGCCAGCGGTAGCGGGAGCATTAGAGATACGCAGTATTTT; D gene: TRBD2; clone size: NA; J gene: TRBJ2-3; V gene: TRBV7-8
CDR3 protein: CASTQGAGYGYTF; CDR3 DNA: TGCGCCAGCACTCAGGGGGCGGGATATGGCTACACCTTC; D gene: TRBD1; clone size: NA; J gene: TRBJ1-2; V gene: TRBV10-2
CDR3 protein: CASSFRQGFSTIGQETQYF; CDR3 DNA: TGTGCCAGCAGCTTCCGACAGGGATTCAGTACTATCGGCCAAGAGACCCAGTACTTC; D gene: TRBD1; clone size: NA; J gene: TRBJ2-5; V gene: TRBV7-2
CDR3 protein: CAWTRPGLAGGPETQYF; CDR3 DNA: TGTGCCTGGACCCGCCCGGGACTAGCGGGAGGGCCTGAGACCCAGTACTTC; D gene: TRBD2; clone size: NA; J gene: TRBJ2-5; V gene: TRBV30
CDR3 protein: CASSPDRANVLTF; CDR3 DNA: TGTGCCAGCTCACCGGACAGAGCCAACGTCCTGACTTTC; D gene: NA; clone size: NA; J gene: TRBJ2-6; V gene: TRBV18
CDR3 protein: CASSVDAGGIGNTEAFF; CDR3 DNA: TGTGCCAGCAGCGTAGATGCAGGGGGCATAGGGAACACTGAAGCTTTCTTT; D gene: TRBD1; clone size: few; J gene: TRBJ1-1; V gene: TRBV9
CDR3 protein: CASSLRGTLHF; CDR3 DNA: TGTGCCAGCAGTTTAAGGGGTACCCTCCACTTT; D gene: NA; clone size: NA; J gene: TRBJ1-6; V gene: TRBV12-3/TRBV12-4
CDR3 protein: CASSSFRVNYGYTF; CDR3 DNA: TGTGCCAGCAGTTCCTTCAGGGTTAACTATGGCTACACCTTC; D gene: NA; clone size: NA; J gene: TRBJ1-2; V gene: TRBV28
CDR3 protein: CATLQRDLSSYEQYF; CDR3 DNA: TGTGCCACCCTCCAGAGGGACTTGAGCTCCTACGAGCAGTACTTC; D gene: NA; clone size: NA; J gene: TRBJ2-7; V gene: TRBV28
CDR3 protein: CASSRTSGAYNEQFF; CDR3 DNA: TGTGCCAGCAGCCGGACTAGCGGAGCCTACAATGAGCAGTTCTTC; D gene: TRBD2; clone size: NA; J gene: TRBJ2-1; V gene: TRBV3-1/TRBV3-2
CDR3 protein: CASSSNRGYNEQFF; CDR3 DNA: TGTGCCAGCAGCTCGAATAGGGGATACAATGAGCAGTTCTTC; D gene: NA; clone size: NA; J gene: TRBJ2-1; V gene: TRBV7-6
CDR3 protein: CAISESKGSPFTDTQYF; CDR3 DNA: TGTGCCATCAGTGAGTCGAAGGGGTCCCCTTTCACAGATACGCAGTATTTT; D gene: NA; clone size: NA; J gene: TRBJ2-3; V gene: TRBV10-3
CDR3 protein: CASMVLAGGTYEQYF; CDR3 DNA: TGTGCCAGCATGGTACTAGCGGGAGGTACCTACGAGCAGTACTTC; D gene: TRBD2; clone size: NA; J gene: TRBJ2-7; V gene: TRBV6-5
CDR3 protein: CAISEYGTGTEAFF; CDR3 DNA: TGTGCCATCAGTGAGTACGGGACAGGCACTGAAGCTTTCTTT; D gene: TRBD1; clone size: once; J gene: TRBJ1-1; V gene: TRBV10-3
CDR3 protein: CARGSYNEQFF; CDR3 DNA: TGTGCGAGAGGTAGCTACAATGAGCAGTTCTTC; D gene: NA; clone size: once; J gene: TRBJ2-1; V gene: TRBV9
CDR3 protein: CASSRDSYNEQFF; CDR3 DNA: TGTGCCAGCAGCCGGGACTCCTACAATGAGCAGTTCTTC; D gene: NA; clone size: NA; J gene: TRBJ2-1; V gene: TRBV5-5
CDR3 protein: CAWTDRGNGYTF; CDR3 DNA: TGTGCCTGGACGGACAGGGGAAACGGCTACACCTTC; D gene: TRBD1; clone size: NA; J gene: TRBJ1-2; V gene: TRBV30
CDR3 protein: CASSLSGLRAGSEKLFF; CDR3 DNA: TGTGCCAGCAGCTTATCGGGCCTGAGGGCCGGAAGTGAAAAACTGTTTTTT; D gene: NA; clone size: NA; J gene: TRBJ1-4; V gene: TRBV11-2
CDR3 protein: CASSFGGATRYNEQFF; CDR3 DNA: TGTGCCAGCAGCTTCGGGGGGGCGACCCGATACAATGAGCAGTTCTTC; D gene: TRBD2; clone size: NA; J gene: TRBJ2-1; V gene: TRBV7-9
CDR3 protein: CASSQRQGNSYEQYF; CDR3 DNA: TGCGCCAGCAGCCAAAGACAGGGTAACTCCTACGAGCAGTACTTC; D gene: TRBD1; clone size: NA; J gene: TRBJ2-7; V gene: TRBV5-1
CDR3 protein: CASSYSGGGELFF; CDR3 DNA: TGTGCCAGCAGTTACTCCGGTGGCGGGGAGCTGTTTTTT; D gene: NA; clone size: NA; J gene: TRBJ2-2; V gene: TRBV6-5
CDR3 protein: CASSPWTGGNTGELFF; CDR3 DNA: TGTGCCAGCAGTCCGTGGACAGGGGGGAACACCGGGGAGCTGTTTTTT; D gene: TRBD1; clone size: NA; J gene: TRBJ2-2; V gene: TRBV27
CDR3 protein: CASSLESREAYEQYF; CDR3 DNA: TGCGCCAGCAGCTTGGAGTCCCGGGAGGCCTACGAGCAGTACTTC; D gene: TRBD2; clone size: NA; J gene: TRBJ2-7; V gene: TRBV5-1
CDR3 protein: CAWNELLKAANEQFF; CDR3 DNA: TGTGCCTGGAATGAACTTTTGAAAGCGGCCAATGAGCAGTTCTTC; D gene: NA; clone size: NA; J gene: TRBJ2-1; V gene: TRBV30
CDR3 protein: CASSFGGSTDTQYF; CDR3 DNA: TGCGCCAGCAGCTTTGGGGGGAGCACAGATACGCAGTATTTT; D gene: NA; clone size: NA; J gene: TRBJ2-3; V gene: TRBV5-1